This T cell receptor beta chain was obtained from a study of blood T cell repertoires in COVID-19. At the level of the study: COVID-19 samples from acute and convalescent phases originated in the United States, Italy and Spain.

Germline CDR1 and CDR2: GTSNPN and SVGIG (reference sequence). CDR3 size: 16 residues. V shed 2 bases, J shed 4 bases, and the junction held 10 bases outside the gene matches. Authors' analysis steps: Amplifying reference gene primers gave estimates of nucleated cell counts. TCRdb keeps only in-frame clones here, not all; method: immunoSEQ multiplex PCR. That table supplies the V and J calls and clone size; D and trimming were determined from the DNA. The table includes some 50,000 clones, about three quarters detected once. The sequence was collected from a human donor with active or convalescent COVID-19. The donor label of this sample is uncertain. V gene TRBV30 combines with J gene TRBJ2-5; the match to TRBD1 covers 10 bases. The source material was peripheral blood. The CDR3 DNA reads TGTGCCTGGAGTCTAAACGACAGGGGGCGCCGAGAGACCCAGTACTTC. It encodes CAWSLNDRGRRETQYF.